This T cell receptor (beta chain) was obtained from a study of OX40 agonist ivuxolimab in advanced cancers. Overall study findings and caveats: Averaged across samples, CD8+ T cells carried more expanded clones than CD4+ did.

Concerning this clone itself: Its antigen is unknown.

Clones were sequenced by immunoSEQ multiplex PCR, and TCRdb holds only the in-frame ones, with some missing. This table has 60,000 to 80,000 clones, about 81% appearing once. V lost 2 bases, J lost 4 bases, and 12 bases lay in between. The CDR3 totals 14 residues. The germline V gene encodes CDR1 SGHKS and CDR2 YYEKEE (reference sequence). The sample here was CD4+ or CD8+ T cells sorted from blood, taken in a trial of the OX40 agonist ivuxolimab. The rearrangement uses TRBV5-5 and TRBJ1-2, with D maybe TRBD1 (6 bases). The clonotype originates from an adult with an advanced solid tumor such as melanoma, head and neck, liver or kidney cancer. CDR3 loop: CASSFTGPSYGYTF. CDR3 in DNA: TGTGCCAGCAGCTTCACAGGGCCAAGCTATGGCTACACCTTC.